A selection of T cell receptor beta chains follows, all from one sample in a study of T cell responses to AZD1222 COVID-19 vaccine. TCRdb keeps only in-frame clones here, not all; method: immunoSEQ multiplex PCR. The sample holds approximately 160,000 clones, about 91% seen once. The material sequenced was peripheral blood, taken on day 0 of MenACWY control vaccination. The receptors derive from an adult in good health. The CDR3 runs from the conserved cysteine through the conserved F or W. A D gene is named only where the DNA matches it firmly. A row's size may be missing; if present it is once, few, many or a size class.

D gene	J gene	V gene	clone size	CDR3 DNA	CDR3 protein
TRBD1	TRBJ1-1	TRBV6-2/TRBV6-3	NA	TGTGCCAGCAGTTACTCGTATGACAGGGGGCGGACTGAAGCTTTCTTT	CASSYSYDRGRTEAFF
NA	TRBJ2-1	TRBV28	NA	TGTGCCAGCAGTTCACTCGTGGATCGGAACAATGAGCAGTTCTTC	CASSSLVDRNNEQFF
TRBD1	TRBJ1-1	TRBV5-1	NA	TGCGCCAGCAGCTTGGGGACAGGGCTTGAAGCTTTCTTT	CASSLGTGLEAFF
NA	TRBJ1-5	TRBV27	few	TGTGCCAGCAGAAAGGGGTGGCAGGGCAATCAGCCCCAGCATTTT	CASRKGWQGNQPQHF
TRBD1	TRBJ2-7	TRBV7-8	NA	TGTGCCAGCAGCTTGGGGACAGATCGCGAGCAGTACTTC	CASSLGTDREQYF
NA	TRBJ1-4	TRBV29-1	NA	TGCAGCGTTGAATTGGGTGAAAAACTGTTTTTT	CSVELGEKLFF
NA	TRBJ1-3	TRBV11-2	NA	NA	CASSLYFGASGNTIYF
TRBD2	TRBJ2-7	TRBV28	NA	TGTGCCAGCAGCCGACTAGCGGGATCCTACGAGCAGTACTTC	CASSRLAGSYEQYF
TRBD1	TRBJ2-2	TRBV6-4	NA	TGTGCCAGCAGTCCGGGACAGGGCAGTGGCACCGGGGAGCTGTTTTTT	CASSPGQGSGTGELFF
NA	TRBJ2-7	TRBV6-5	NA	TGTGCCAGCAGGAGCGAGGGGACTTCAACCTACGAGCAGTACTTC	CASRSEGTSTYEQYF
TRBD1	TRBJ2-7	TRBV5-1	NA	TGCGCCAGCAGCCAAGGGACAGGGACCCTCTACGAGCAGTACTTC	CASSQGTGTLYEQYF
NA	TRBJ1-3	TRBV7-2	NA	TGTGCCAGCAGCCTAAAGTGGAGCTCTGGAAACACCATATATTTT	CASSLKWSSGNTIYF
NA	TRBJ1-2	TRBV30	NA	TGTGCCTGGAGTGTTCGGGGATTAGCCTATGGCTACACCTTC	CAWSVRGLAYGYTF
NA	TRBJ1-4	TRBV5-6	NA	TGTGCCAGCAGCTCGAGGACAGTTTTAACTAATGAAAAACTGTTTTTT	CASSSRTVLTNEKLFF
NA	TRBJ2-3	TRBV2	once	TGTGCCAGCCGCTGGGGGAGCACAGATACGCAGTATTTT	CASRWGSTDTQYF
NA	TRBJ1-2	TRBV5-6	NA	TGTGCCAGCAGCTTGATGGGGACAATCTATGGCTACACCTTC	CASSLMGTIYGYTF
NA	TRBJ2-7	TRBV20-1	NA	TGCAGTGCTAGACTCGGCAACGAGCAGTACTTC	CSARLGNEQYF
NA	TRBJ2-7	TRBV13	NA	TGTGCCAGCAGCTTAGGCACCCTGACCGACGGTCGGTACTTC	CASSLGTLTDGRYF
NA	TRBJ2-7	TRBV3-1/TRBV3-2	NA	TGTGCCAGCAGCCATCCACCGGTGGAGACTCAGTACTTC	CASSHPPVETQYF
NA	TRBJ1-2	TRBV25-1	NA	TGTGCCAGCAGACCAGACGGGCGCTATGGCTACACCTTC	CASRPDGRYGYTF
NA	TRBJ2-1	TRBV3-1/TRBV3-2	NA	TGTGCCAGCACCCCGGCAGGGACGTCCCCCTACAATGAGCAGTTCTTC	CASTPAGTSPYNEQFF
NA	TRBJ1-1	TRBV5-1	NA	TGCGCCAGCAGCGTGGCGGCGAACACTGAAGCTTTCTTT	CASSVAANTEAFF
NA	TRBJ2-6	TRBV6-2/TRBV6-3	NA	TGTGCCAGCAGTCCCCTAACGGGGCCTGGGGCCAACGTCCTGACTTTC	CASSPLTGPGANVLTF
NA	TRBJ1-5	TRBV2	NA	TGTGCCAGCAGGCCCGGGGCGAGCAATCAGCCCCAGCATTTT	CASRPGASNQPQHF
TRBD1	TRBJ2-5	TRBV7-9	NA	TGTGCCAGCAGCGCGGGACAGGGTGGTGAGACCCAGTACTTC	CASSAGQGGETQYF